This TCR beta chain comes out of a study of PD-1 blockade in classical Hodgkin lymphoma. Study-level findings and limits: The study found complete responders had baseline diversity similar to newly diagnosed patients. The study found that TCR diversity rose significantly by C4D1 in CD4+ but not CD8+ cells.

As concerns this clone: Its matching antigen is unknown.

Every patient had relapsed following autologous stem cell transplantation, and cohorts differed in brentuximab vedotin exposure. Each best response was a complete response, a partial response or progressive disease. Assay: immunoSEQ multiplex PCR; the TCRdb copy retains only in-frame clones and omits some. The sample has some 93,000 clones; approximately 89% are singletons. Germline-derived CDR1 and CDR2 are SGHDT and YYEEEE. Trimming pared 2 bases from V and 8 bases from J, leaving 10 bases between. The CDR3 covers 12 residues. This sequence originates from a human donor with classical Hodgkin lymphoma. The chain joins TRBV5-6 to TRBJ1-2; perhaps TRBD1 as D (5 bases). Sequenced here: peripheral blood mononuclear cells (PBMCs), sampled before the second cycle of nivolumab. CDR3 loop: CASSFGGEGYTF. CDR3 sequence (DNA): TGTGCCAGCAGCTTCGGAGGGGAAGGCTACACCTTC.